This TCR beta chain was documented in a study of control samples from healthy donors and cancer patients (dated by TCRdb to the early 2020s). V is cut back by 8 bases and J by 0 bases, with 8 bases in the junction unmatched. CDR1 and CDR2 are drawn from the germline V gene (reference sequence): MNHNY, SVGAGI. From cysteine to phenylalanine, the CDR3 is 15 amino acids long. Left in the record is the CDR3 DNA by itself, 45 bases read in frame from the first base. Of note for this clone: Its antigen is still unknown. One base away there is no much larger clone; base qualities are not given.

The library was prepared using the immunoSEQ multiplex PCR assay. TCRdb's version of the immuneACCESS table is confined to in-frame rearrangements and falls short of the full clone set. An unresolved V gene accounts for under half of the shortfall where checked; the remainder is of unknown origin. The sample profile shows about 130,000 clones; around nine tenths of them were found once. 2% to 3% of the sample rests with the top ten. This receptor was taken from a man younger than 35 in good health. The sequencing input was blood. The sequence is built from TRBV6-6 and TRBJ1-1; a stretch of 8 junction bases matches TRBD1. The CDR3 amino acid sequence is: CASSLTGAMNTEAFF. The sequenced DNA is TGTGCCAGCTCGCTGACAGGGGCCATGAACACTGAAGCTTTCTTT.